Detailed here is one T cell receptor (beta chain). Its antigen is as yet unknown. Method: immunoSEQ multiplex PCR; TCRdb's copy keeps in-frame clones and lacks some. The sample yields about 71,000 clones, approximately 80% seen once. This entry is derived from a study of OX40 agonist ivuxolimab in advanced cancers. General study results and limits: The CD4+ and CD8+ T cells in the blood had expanded clonally by week 6 at 0.1 to 3.0 mg/kg.

The CDR3 sequence is 16 residues long. Germline values: CDR1 LNHDA, CDR2 SQIVND (reference sequence). The trim removed 6 bases at V and 2 bases at J, leaving 5 bases unmatched. Sample: CD4+ or CD8+ T cells sorted from blood, taken in a trial of the OX40 agonist ivuxolimab. This receptor was identified in an adult with an advanced solid tumor such as melanoma, head and neck, liver or kidney cancer. J is TRBJ2-1 and V is TRBV19; 12 bases line up with TRBD2. The CDR3 DNA sequence: TGTGCCAGTAGCTTGACTAGCGGGAGAACCTACAATGAGCAGTTCTTC. It yields the protein CASSLTSGRTYNEQFF.